The 15 T cell receptor beta chains listed next were all sequenced from one sample in a study of blood T cell repertoires in COVID-19 (dated by TCRdb to the early 2020s). The method was the immunoSEQ multiplex PCR assay. As stored in TCRdb, this immuneACCESS dataset retains in-frame rearrangements with V and J assigned. A fraction of the clones does not appear; measured against another copy, unresolved V genes explain less than half of the discrepancy, and the remainder lacks a known reason. In this sample the table shows fewer than 200,000 clones, approximately 82% of which occur a single time. The ten biggest clones cover around 16% of the sample. Sequencing input: PBMCs or T cells enriched from blood (not recorded which). The receptors were sampled from a woman aged 45-65 years who had recovered from COVID-19.

This chain uses TRBV3-1 (or the pseudogene TRBV3-2) with TRBJ2-6, with D possibly matching TRBD2 (5 bases). Germline V gene sequence: CDR1 LGHDT, CDR2 YNNKEL (reference sequence). The CDR3 is 15 residues long. Trimming took 1 base from V and 3 from J, leaving 7 bases between them. In nucleotides, the CDR3 is TGTGCCAGCAGCCAAGGGCGGGTTGGGGCCAACGTCCTGACTTTC. Translation: CASSQGRVGANVLTF.

The V gene is TRBV4-2, the J gene TRBJ1-5; 7 bases are a match to TRBD1. The CDR3 is 15 residues long. Germline V gives CDR1 LGHNA, CDR2 YNFKEQ. The J segment lost 6 bases and the V segment lost 2 bases, leaving 7 bases of the junction unmatched. CDR3 coding DNA: TGTGCCAGCAGCCAAAATGACAGGGTGGCTCAGCCCCAGCATTTT. The encoded protein is CASSQNDRVAQPQHF.

The J gene is TRBJ2-1, the V gene TRBV6-1; possible D gene TRBD2, 5 bases. The germline gives CDR1 MNHNS, CDR2 SASEGT. The V and J ends lost 1 base and 9 bases respectively, with 10 bases between them. The CDR3 loop spans 13 amino acids. The CDR3 here is CASSEGLRAEQFF. CDR3 bases: TGTGCCAGCAGTGAAGGTTTGAGGGCTGAGCAGTTCTTC.

The CDR3 region is CASSVGGLADNEQFF. CDR3 nucleotides: TGTGCCAGCAGCGTAGGGGGACTAGCGGACAATGAGCAGTTCTTC. The V gene is TRBV7-3, the J gene TRBJ2-1; 11 bases line up with TRBD2. Germline V gives CDR1 SGHTA, CDR2 FQGTGA. The CDR3 is 15 residues long. After removal of 5 bases from V and 5 bases from J, the junction contained 5 bases not matched to a gene. Complete variable domain (other parts from reference TRBV7-3 and TRBJ2-1): GAGVSQTPSNKVTEKGKYVELRCDPISGHTALYWYRQSLGQGPEFLIYFQGTGAADDSGLPNDRFFAVRPEGSVSTLKIQRTERGDSAVYLCASSVGGLADNEQFFGPGTRLTVL.

This chain joins TRBV7-2 and TRBJ1-5; D remains ambiguous. CDR1 is SGHTA, CDR2 FQGNSA, per germline. This CDR3 has 16 amino acids. Trimming removed 1 base from V and 0 bases from J, with 10 bases in between. The CDR3 region has the DNA TGTGCCAGCAGCTTAGTAGGTGCGGTTAGCAATCAGCCCCAGCATTTT. Its protein is CASSLVGAVSNQPQHF.

The V gene is TRBV30, the J gene TRBJ2-1; 10 nucleotides line up with TRBD2. J was trimmed by 3 bases and V by 2 bases; bases with no gene match: 4. Looked up from germline, CDR1 is GTSNPN and CDR2 is SVGIG (reference sequence). The CDR3 loop spans 15 amino acids. In DNA form, the CDR3 reads TGTGCCTGGAGTCCGCTAGCGGGAGTCTACAATGAGCAGTTCTTC. This translates into CAWSPLAGVYNEQFF.

The chain has TRBV5-1 and TRBJ2-6; D unclear. V was cut by 1 base and J by 0 bases, with 8 bases left in between. This CDR3 is built from 16 residues. Germline CDR1 SGHRS, CDR2 YFSETQ. In DNA, the CDR3 is TGCGCCAGCAGCTTGCCCGTTAGCTCTGGGGCCAACGTCCTGACTTTC. It translates to CASSLPVSSGANVLTF.

This clone was found once. This rearrangement joins TRBV7-9 to TRBJ2-1; the D gene is possibly TRBD1 (5 bases). Germline lookup yields CDR1 SEHNR and CDR2 FQNEAQ (reference sequence). V was shortened by 4 bases and J by 9 bases, with 13 bases between the two germline ends. The CDR3 totals 13 residues. In DNA form, the CDR3 reads TGTGCCAGCAGCTATACGCCCGACAGTGAGCAGTTCTTC. Protein: CASSYTPDSEQFF.

This chain's CDR3 is CASSPETGRHEQYF. For the CDR3, the DNA is TGTGCCAGCAGTCCCGAGACAGGGAGGCACGAGCAGTACTTC. The chain uses TRBV27 and TRBJ2-7; D perhaps matches TRBD1 (7 bases). V lost 5 bases and J lost 5, with 16 bases in between. In germline, CDR1 is MNHEY, CDR2 SMNVEV (reference sequence). The CDR3 length is 14 residues.

The rearrangement uses TRBV3-1 (or the pseudogene TRBV3-2) and TRBJ1-1, with D maybe TRBD1 (5 bases). V lost 1 base and J lost 2, with 8 bases in between. The CDR3 has 14 residues. CDR1 LGHDT and CDR2 YNNKEL come from the germline V gene (reference sequence). CDR3 DNA sequence: TGTGCCAGCAGCCAAGCCAGGGTTAACACTGAAGCTTTCTTT. It specifies CASSQARVNTEAFF.

The chain couples TRBV6-2 or TRBV6-3 to TRBJ1-1; no clear D. The CDR3 runs to 14 residues. Germline CDR1 MNHEY, CDR2 SVGEGT. V was cut by 4 bases and J by 3 bases, with 12 bases left in between. Here the CDR3 DNA reads TGTGCCAGCAGTTTCCGGATGGGCTACACTGAAGCTTTCTTT. This translates into CASSFRMGYTEAFF.

This clone has just a few counts. The V gene is TRBV27, the J gene TRBJ2-6; weak D call: TRBD1 (6 bases). From germline, CDR1 is MNHEY and CDR2 SMNVEV (reference sequence). The CDR3 extends over 18 amino acids. The V end was cut by 7 bases, the J end by 0 bases, with 19 bases between. This chain's CDR3 is CASKGWSGQSSGANVLTF. The CDR3 coding sequence is TGTGCCAGCAAGGGATGGAGCGGACAGAGCTCTGGGGCCAACGTCCTGACTTTC.

The chain employs TRBV28 and TRBJ1-2; no clear D. Trimming took off 3 bases at V and 6 bases at J, with 5 bases between the two ends. The CDR3 totals 11 residues. Germline V lookup: CDR1 MDHEN, CDR2 SYDVKM. CDR3 nucleotide sequence: TGTGCCAGCAGTTTTTCCGATGGCTACACCTTC. It yields the protein CASSFSDGYTF.

The chain has TRBV7-2 and TRBJ1-5, with TRBD1 matching 10 bases. The CDR3 has 14 amino acids. V shed 5 bases, J shed 5 bases, and the junction held 3 bases outside the gene matches. Germline loops: CDR1 SGHTA, CDR2 FQGNSA. Written as DNA, the CDR3 is TGTGCCAGCAGCCTGACAGGGGGCGATCAGCCCCAGCATTTT. Translated, it gives CASSLTGGDQPQHF.

The chain carries TRBV6-2 or TRBV6-3 and TRBJ2-5, with D possibly TRBD2 on 5 matching bases. V was pared by 0 bases and J by 0 bases, with 8 bases between. This CDR3 comprises 15 residues. CDR1 is MNHEY and CDR2 is SVGEGT in the germline V gene. CDR3 loop: CASSYSRVNQETQYF. In DNA, the CDR3 is TGTGCCAGCAGTTACTCGAGGGTGAACCAAGAGACCCAGTACTTC.